The rows below give T cell receptor beta chains drawn from one sample of a study of regulatory and conventional T cells in RAG deficiency. Assay used: immunoSEQ multiplex PCR; TCRdb lists only in-frame clones, some missing. The sample has more than 7,000 clones, just under 95% seen once. The sample consisted of CD4+ effector T cells sorted from blood. The source is a human donor with RAG deficiency presenting as severe combined immunodeficiency. Both conserved end residues are part of each CDR3. D genes are given only for firm matches. Clone sizes are given selectively: once, few, many, or a class where the clone is expanded.

J | D | V | size | DNA | CDR3
TRBJ1-1 | . | TRBV28 | once | TGTGCCAGCAGTTTCCCTCCTAACACTGAAGCTTTCTTT | CASSFPPNTEAFF
TRBJ1-5 | . | TRBV7-2 | . | TGTGCCAGCAGCTTGACGGTCGGAGAGCCCCAGCATTTT | CASSLTVGEPQHF
TRBJ2-5 | . | TRBV5-8 | few | TGTGCCAGCAGCTTGGGGACGGCGTACCAAGAGACCCAGTACTTC | CASSLGTAYQETQYF
TRBJ2-7 | . | TRBV29-1 | . | TGCAGCGTTGATCAGGGGTGGGAGCAGTACTTC | CSVDQGWEQYF
TRBJ2-2 | . | TRBV7-2 | . | TGTGCCAGTAGCGGTTACCTCACCGGGGAGCTGTTTTTT | CASSGYLTGELFF
TRBJ2-5 | TRBD2 | TRBV4-3 | . | TGCGCCAGCAGCGACAGACTAGCGGTCCAAGAGACCCAGTACTTC | CASSDRLAVQETQYF
TRBJ2-1 | . | TRBV7-9 | . | TGTGCCAGCAGCTTATCGGGACGACGGGAGCAGTTCTTC | CASSLSGRREQFF
TRBJ2-3 | TRBD1 | TRBV10-3 | . | TGTGCCATCTCGGATGCGGGACAGGGGACAGATACGCAGTATTTT | CAISDAGQGTDTQYF
TRBJ2-7 | TRBD1 | TRBV5-1 | . | TGCGCCAGCAGCCGGGGACAGGGGAGGAACGAGCAGTACTTC | CASSRGQGRNEQYF
TRBJ2-5 | TRBD1 | TRBV9 | . | TGTGCCAGCAGCCTGGGACAGGGTTTTGAGACCCAGTACTTC | CASSLGQGFETQYF
TRBJ2-3 | . | TRBV11-3 | once | TGTGCCAGCAGCTCCGGAGGAACCCCCACAGATACGCAGTATTTT | CASSSGGTPTDTQYF
TRBJ2-2 | . | TRBV19 | . | TGTGCCAGTAGTATCTTACAGGGAACCGGGGAGCTGTTTTTT | CASSILQGTGELFF
TRBJ2-3 | . | TRBV7-2 | . | TGTGCCAGCAGCTTAGGACCGGGCACAGATACGCAGTATTTT | CASSLGPGTDTQYF
TRBJ2-7 | . | TRBV20-1 | . | TGCAGTGCCCAGGGCCCCGGGGAGCAGTACTTC | CSAQGPGEQYF
TRBJ2-5 | TRBD2 | TRBV7-2 | . | TGTGCCAGCACCTCGGGACTAGCGGGCCGCGGTCCCCAGTACTTC | CASTSGLAGRGPQYF
TRBJ2-1 | . | TRBV5-1 | . | TGCGCCAGCAGCTTGGCCGGGGTTATAGTCAATGAGCAGTTCTTC | CASSLAGVIVNEQFF
TRBJ2-3 | . | TRBV6-6 | . | TGTGCCAGCAGTAACGGCAGTCCTACGCAGTATTTT | CASSNGSPTQYF
TRBJ1-1 | . | TRBV28 | . | TGTGCCAGCAACATCAGGGTCACTGAAGCTTTCTTT | CASNIRVTEAFF
TRBJ1-2 | TRBD1 | TRBV4-2 | . | TGTGCCAGCAGCCAAGATGGAGGGGGCGTAGGCTACACCTTC | CASSQDGGGVGYTF
TRBJ2-1 | TRBD2 | TRBV12-5 | once | TGTGCTAGTGGTTTACTCAGGCTAGCGGGAGAATACTACAATGAGCAGTTCTTC | CASGLLRLAGEYYNEQFF
TRBJ2-2 | . | TRBV6-8 | . | TGTGCCAGCAGTTACGCGGAGGGCGGGGAGCTGTTTTTT | CASSYAEGGELFF
TRBJ2-6 | . | TRBV4-2 | . | TGTGCCAGCAGCCAAGAAATTGACTCTGGGGCCAACGTCCTGACTTTC | CASSQEIDSGANVLTF
TRBJ2-5 | . | TRBV28 | . | TGTGCCAGCAGTTTAACCCAGACGTACCAAGAGACCCAGTACTTC | CASSLTQTYQETQYF
TRBJ1-2 | . | TRBV2 | once | TGTGCCAGCAGTGAAGACAGGACATATGGCTACACCTTC | CASSEDRTYGYTF
TRBJ2-5 | . | TRBV18 | . | TGTGCCAGCTCAAGACGGGACATCCAAGAGACCCAGTACTTC | CASSRRDIQETQYF
TRBJ2-7 | TRBD2 | TRBV11-1 | . | TGTGCCAGCAGCTTTTCAGGGAGGGGACCCTACGAGCAGTACTTC | CASSFSGRGPYEQYF
TRBJ2-1 | TRBD1 | TRBV18 | . | TGTGCCAGCTCGGAGGACAGGGGTTTTTTCGATGAGCAGTTCTTC | CASSEDRGFFDEQFF
TRBJ2-4 | . | TRBV7-2 | . | TGTGCCAGCAGCCGACAGGCCTTTAATAGTCAGTACTTC | CASSRQAFNSQYF
TRBJ1-1 | . | TRBV30 | once | TGTGCCTGGAGTATAAGGGGTCCCATGAACACTGAAGCTTTCTTT | CAWSIRGPMNTEAFF
TRBJ2-1 | . | TRBV5-1 | once | TGCGCCAGCAGCTTGGGACATTCTCTCTACAATGAGCAGTTCTTC | CASSLGHSLYNEQFF
TRBJ2-7 | . | TRBV19 | . | TGTGCCAGTAGTTCACAGGGGACTTCTCTGGACGAGCAGTACTTC | CASSSQGTSLDEQYF
TRBJ2-3 | . | TRBV19 | . | TGTGCCAGTAGTATAACGGCGGGCACAGATACGCAGTATTTT | CASSITAGTDTQYF
TRBJ2-1 | TRBD1 | TRBV4-3 | . | TGCGCCAGCAGCCTGGGACAGGGTTTTGGGAATGAGCAGTTCTTC | CASSLGQGFGNEQFF
TRBJ2-1 | TRBD1 | TRBV5-1 | . | TGCGCCAGCAGCTGGGCCTCAGGGGGCCATGAGCAGTTCTTC | CASSWASGGHEQFF
TRBJ2-3 | . | TRBV4-2 | . | TGTGCCAGCAGCCAAGATAACGGCAGGGCTAGCACAGATACGCAGTATTTT | CASSQDNGRASTDTQYF
TRBJ2-7 | . | TRBV29-1 | once | TGCAGCGTTGGTCCGACCGCCTACGAGCAGTACTTC | CSVGPTAYEQYF
TRBJ2-7 | . | TRBV19 | . | TGTGCCAGTAGTATCTGGGGCGAAAGCTCCTACGAGCAGTACTTC | CASSIWGESSYEQYF
TRBJ1-5 | TRBD1 | TRBV19 | . | TGTGCCAGTAGTAACAGGGGGCTACAGCCCCAGCATTTT | CASSNRGLQPQHF
TRBJ2-7 | TRBD1 | TRBV7-2 | . | TGTGCCAGCAGCTTTTGGACAGGTCGACACGAGCAGTACTTC | CASSFWTGRHEQYF
TRBJ2-3 | . | TRBV15 | . | TGTGCCACCAGCAGGAGGGTTGGTACCGATACGCAGTATTTT | CATSRRVGTDTQYF
TRBJ2-2 | . | TRBV15 | . | TGTGCCACCAGCAGAGACCCAACGACAGCGAACACCGGGGAGCTGTTTTTT | CATSRDPTTANTGELFF
TRBJ2-2 | . | TRBV4-1 | . | TGCGCCAGCAGCCGCGACCGAAGAGTAGGGGTGGGCACCGGGGAGCTGTTTTTT | CASSRDRRVGVGTGELFF
TRBJ2-5 | TRBD2 | TRBV20-1 | once | TGCAGTGCAGGGAGGGGAGAGACCCAGTACTTC | CSAGRGETQYF
TRBJ2-5 | . | TRBV9 | . | TGTGCCAGCAGCGCACAGGGGGGGGAGACCCAGTACTTC | CASSAQGGETQYF
TRBJ2-3 | . | TRBV5-1 | . | TGCGCCAGCAGCGAAGGGACGCGCAGCACAGATACGCAGTATTTT | CASSEGTRSTDTQYF
TRBJ2-3 | . | TRBV7-2 | . | TGTGCCAGCAGCTGGAGATTCGGCACAGATACGCAGTATTTT | CASSWRFGTDTQYF
TRBJ1-1 | . | TRBV4-2 | . | TGTGCCAGCAGCCAAGGGGCAGGATCACACCTAGGGACTAACACTGAAGCTTTCTTT | CASSQGAGSHLGTNTEAFF
TRBJ1-2 | TRBD1 | TRBV7-8 | . | TGTGCCAGCAGCTTAGGGGGACAGCCCAACTATGGCTACACCTTC | CASSLGGQPNYGYTF
TRBJ2-7 | TRBD2 | TRBV6-5 | . | TGTGCCAGCAGCCGGGGGGGCCATACCTCCTACGAGCAGTACTTC | CASSRGGHTSYEQYF
TRBJ1-4 | . | TRBV18 | . | TGTGCCAGCTCCCAAGCAGGGGCCGATGAAAAACTGTTTTTT | CASSQAGADEKLFF
TRBJ2-5 | . | TRBV9 | . | TGTGCCAGCAACCCTCAGGCCGGGCCACTGTTAGGGGCCCAGTACTTC | CASNPQAGPLLGAQYF
TRBJ2-5 | TRBD1 | TRBV10-3 | . | TGTGCCATCAGGGGCTCTGAGACAGGGGTTGGGTCCCAGTACTTC | CAIRGSETGVGSQYF
TRBJ2-5 | . | TRBV18 | . | TGTGCCAGCTCACCATACCAAGAGACCCAGTACTTC | CASSPYQETQYF
TRBJ2-3 | . | TRBV29-1 | . | TGCAGCGTGCCGACGGCCGGGGGTACGCAGTATTTT | CSVPTAGGTQYF
TRBJ2-2 | TRBD1 | TRBV4-3 | . | TGCGCCAGCAGCCAAATCGGACAGGGGGCCGGGGAGCTGTTTTTT | CASSQIGQGAGELFF
TRBJ2-1 | . | TRBV15 | . | TGTGCCACCAGCACCCGCAGGGGGGGGCACTACAATGAGCAGTTCTTC | CATSTRRGGHYNEQFF
TRBJ2-5 | . | TRBV7-2 | . | TGTGCCAGCAGCCTCAGGAGCAGGGAAGAGACCCAGTACTTC | CASSLRSREETQYF
TRBJ2-3 | . | TRBV6-4 | . | TGTGCCAGCAGTGCGGAAAGGGATGCAGATACGCAGTATTTT | CASSAERDADTQYF
TRBJ2-1 | . | TRBV11-3 | . | TGTGCCAGCAGCTTAGAGGGCGAGGATGAGCAGTTCTTC | CASSLEGEDEQFF
TRBJ2-7 | . | TRBV4-3 | . | TGCGCCAGCAGCCGCTACTCGGTGAAGGGCTACGAGCAGTACTTC | CASSRYSVKGYEQYF